The 15 T cell receptor beta chains given below trace back to one sample, sequenced in a study of cytomegalovirus exposure and HLA in healthy donors. The PCR had 60 Vbeta and 13 Jbeta primers. The assay was immunoSEQ multiplex PCR, and TCRdb's table has in-frame clones only and misses some. Here the sample table reports about 39,000 clones. Specimen: PBMCs. These receptors came from a woman between 25 and 40 years old in good health and CMV-seropositive.

This chain connects TRBV11-2 to TRBJ2-7; perhaps TRBD1 as D (5 bases). This CDR3 has 15 residues. V dropped 1 base and J dropped 3 bases, with 13 bases sitting between them. The germline V gene encodes CDR1 SGHAT and CDR2 FQNNGV. DNA of the CDR3: TGTGCCAGCAGCTTAGTAGTAGGGGCCCACTACGAGCAGTACTTC. Translation: CASSLVVGAHYEQYF.

The chain carries TRBV5-1 and TRBJ2-1; 10 bases align to TRBD2. The CDR3 has 15 amino acids. V lost 4 bases and J lost 10; bases outside the gene matches: 11. The V gene's germline CDR1 is SGHRS and CDR2 YFSETQ. The CDR3: CASSRGEAGGNEQFF. In DNA, the CDR3 is TGCGCCAGCAGCCGCGGGGAAGCGGGGGGGAACGAGCAGTTCTTC.

The chain has TRBV6-1 and TRBJ2-7, with 7 nucleotides matching TRBD2. Germline trimming cut 2 bases from V and 3 bases from J; bases unmatched to any gene: 4. Germline V lookup: CDR1 MNHNS, CDR2 SASEGT. This CDR3 has 14 residues. The CDR3 loop is CASSESGDYYEQYF. The CDR3 region has the DNA TGTGCCAGCAGTGAAAGCGGGGACTACTACGAGCAGTACTTC.

CDR3 nucleotides: TGTGCCAGCAGCACCGGACTAGCGGTAGATACGCAGTATTTT. Amino acid sequence: CASSTGLAVDTQYF. V usage is TRBV11-2 and J usage is TRBJ2-3; 10 nucleotides line up with TRBD2. The V and J ends lost 5 bases and 5 bases, in that order; junction bases with no gene match: 4. This CDR3 region has 14 residues. Germline CDR1 and CDR2: SGHAT and FQNNGV.

The chain joins TRBV10-2 to TRBJ2-7, with D possibly matching TRBD1 (5 bases). This CDR3 is 14 amino acids long. Between the trimmed V and J ends, which lost 6 bases and 2 bases, there was a span of 14 bases. Germline CDR1 is WSHSY and CDR2 is SAAADI. The CDR3 here is CASSLLQGTYEQYF. The DNA for the CDR3 is TGCGCCAGCAGCCTCCTTCAGGGTACCTACGAGCAGTACTTC.

The V gene is TRBV5-1, the J gene TRBJ2-2; D is ambiguous. The V end was cut by 0 bases, the J end by 4 bases, with 13 bases between. Germline CDR1 reads SGHRS; CDR2 reads YFSETQ. This CDR3 comprises 16 residues. The CDR3 bases are TGCGCCAGCAGCTTGGTCGGTCTACCCGGCACCGGGGAGCTGTTTTTT. It yields the protein CASSLVGLPGTGELFF.

The chain carries TRBV7-2 and TRBJ1-5, with D hard to call. This CDR3 has 14 residues. CDR1 SGHTA and CDR2 FQGNSA come from the germline V gene. V was shortened by 6 bases and J by 1 base, with 10 bases between the two germline ends. CDR3 nucleotide sequence: TGTGCCAGCAGGGGCCAGCAGAGCAATCAGCCCCAGCATTTT. This sequence encodes CASRGQQSNQPQHF.

The chain links TRBV4-2 to TRBJ2-5, with 15 positions matching TRBD2. Trimming cost V 1 base and J 5 bases; bases outside gene matches: 5. The CDR3 contains 17 residues. CDR1 and CDR2 from the germline V gene are LGHNA and YNFKEQ. The chain's CDR3 is CASSQGTSGGAGETQYF. CDR3 nucleotides: TGTGCCAGCAGCCAAGGGACTAGCGGGGGGGCCGGGGAGACCCAGTACTTC.

The gene calls are TRBV2 and TRBJ1-5; D unclear. Trimming shortened V by 4 bases and J by 5 bases, and 9 bases separated the two germline ends. The CDR3 has 13 residues. In germline, CDR1 is SNHLY, CDR2 FYNNEI. The DNA for the CDR3 is TGTGCCAGCAGTGCGGGCGGGGATCAGCCCCAGCATTTT. Its protein is CASSAGGDQPQHF. Full variable domain (outside the CDR3, taken from reference TRBV2 and TRBJ1-5): EPEVTQTPSHQVTQMGQEVILRCVPISNHLYFYWYRQILGQKVEFLVSFYNNEISEKSEIFDDQFSVERPDGSNFTLKIRSTKLEDSAMYFCASSAGGDQPQHFGDGTRLSIL.

The chain employs TRBV28 and TRBJ1-6; D is uncertain. The CDR3 length is 14 residues. Germline V lookup: CDR1 MDHEN, CDR2 SYDVKM. V lost 7 bases to trimming and J lost 11 bases, with 18 bases between them. The DNA of the CDR3 is TGTGCCAGCACCATGGGAGGATCCGGGGCACCCCTCCACTTT. Its translation is CASTMGGSGAPLHF.

The chain joins TRBV30 to TRBJ1-5, with 7 bases identical to TRBD1. Trimming took 2 bases from V and 2 from J; bases not matched to a gene: 0. From germline, CDR1 is GTSNPN and CDR2 SVGIG (reference sequence). The CDR3 runs to 13 residues. CDR3 sequence: CAWSTGGNQPQHF. CDR3 coding DNA: TGTGCCTGGAGTACAGGGGGCAATCAGCCCCAGCATTTT.

This chain connects TRBV5-6 to TRBJ1-2, with 7 bases that match TRBD1. V trimming: 4 bases; J trimming: 4 bases; junction bases outside the gene matches: 7. The V gene's germline CDR1 is SGHDT and CDR2 YYEEEE. The CDR3 is 14 residues long. The CDR3 reads CASSAPRDSYGYTF. The DNA of the CDR3 is TGTGCCAGCAGCGCTCCCCGGGACAGCTATGGCTACACCTTC.

The rearrangement links TRBV2 to TRBJ1-4; D uncertain. V lost 4 bases and J lost 8, with 11 bases in between. CDR3 size: 13 residues. Germline CDR1 reads SNHLY; CDR2 reads FYNNEI. The CDR3 loop is CASSGGESEKLFF. CDR3 bases: TGTGCCAGCAGTGGCGGAGAAAGCGAAAAACTGTTTTTT. Drawing the rest from reference TRBV2 and TRBJ1-4, the complete variable domain is EPEVTQTPSHQVTQMGQEVILRCVPISNHLYFYWYRQILGQKVEFLVSFYNNEISEKSEIFDDQFSVERPDGSNFTLKIRSTKLEDSAMYFCASSGGESEKLFFGSGTQLSVL.

V usage is TRBV11-2 and J usage is TRBJ1-2; maybe TRBD1 (5 bases). The V end was cut by 1 base, the J end by 6 bases, with 9 bases between. The CDR3 is 13 amino acids. Per the germline V gene, CDR1 is SGHAT and CDR2 is FQNNGV. The CDR3 protein is CASSLVGDNGYTF. CDR3 sequence (DNA): TGTGCCAGCAGCTTAGTAGGGGATAATGGCTACACCTTC.

The chain carries TRBV6-1 and TRBJ1-2; 9 bases match TRBD1. CDR1 and CDR2 from the germline V gene are MNHNS and SASEGT. The CDR3 totals 13 residues. V dropped 1 base and J dropped 11; count of bases not matched to a gene: 5. The CDR3 loop reads CASSEDRGLLYTF. DNA of the CDR3: TGTGCCAGCAGTGAAGACAGGGGGCTGCTTTACACCTTC.